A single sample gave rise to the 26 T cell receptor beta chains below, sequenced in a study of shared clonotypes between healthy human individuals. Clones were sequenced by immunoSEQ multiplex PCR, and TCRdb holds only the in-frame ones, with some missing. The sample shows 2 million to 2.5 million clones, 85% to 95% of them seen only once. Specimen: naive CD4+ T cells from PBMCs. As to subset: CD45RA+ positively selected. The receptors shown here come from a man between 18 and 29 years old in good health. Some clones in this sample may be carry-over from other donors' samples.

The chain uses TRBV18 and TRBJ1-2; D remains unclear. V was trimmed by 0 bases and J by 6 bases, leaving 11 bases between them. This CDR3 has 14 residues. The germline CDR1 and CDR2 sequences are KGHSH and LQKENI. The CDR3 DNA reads TGTGCCAGCTCACCACCGAACTCGGGCCATGGCTACACCTTC. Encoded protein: CASSPPNSGHGYTF.

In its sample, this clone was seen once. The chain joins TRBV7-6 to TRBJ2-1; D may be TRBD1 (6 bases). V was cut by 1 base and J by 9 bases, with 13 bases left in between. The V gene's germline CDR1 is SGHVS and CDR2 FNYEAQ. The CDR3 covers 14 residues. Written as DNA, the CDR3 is TGTGCCAGCAGCTTAGAGGACTCGGACAGTGAGCAGTTCTTC. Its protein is CASSLEDSDSEQFF.

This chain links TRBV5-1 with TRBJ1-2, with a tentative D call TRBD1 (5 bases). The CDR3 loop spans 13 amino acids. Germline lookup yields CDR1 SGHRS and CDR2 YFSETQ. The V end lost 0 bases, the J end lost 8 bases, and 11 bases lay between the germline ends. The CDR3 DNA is TGCGCCAGCAGCTTGGTGATCAGGGAAGGCTACACCTTC. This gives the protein CASSLVIREGYTF. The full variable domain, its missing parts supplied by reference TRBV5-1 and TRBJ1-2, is KAGVTQTPRYLIKTRGQQVTLSCSPISGHRSVSWYQQTPGQGLQFLFEYFSETQRNKGNFPGRFSGRQFSNSRSEMNVSTLELGDSALYLCASSLVIREGYTFGSGTRLTVV.

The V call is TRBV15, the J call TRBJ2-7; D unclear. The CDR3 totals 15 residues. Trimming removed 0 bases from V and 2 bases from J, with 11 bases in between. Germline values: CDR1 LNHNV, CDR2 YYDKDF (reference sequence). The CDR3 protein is CATSRDRFTPYEQYF. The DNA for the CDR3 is TGTGCCACCAGCAGAGACCGGTTCACTCCCTACGAGCAGTACTTC. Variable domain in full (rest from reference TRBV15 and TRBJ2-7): DAMVIQNPRYQVTQFGKPVTLSCSQTLNHNVMYWYQQKSSQAPKLLFHYYDKDFNNEADTPDNFQSRRPNTSFCFLDIRSPGLGDTAMYLCATSRDRFTPYEQYFGPGTRLTVT.

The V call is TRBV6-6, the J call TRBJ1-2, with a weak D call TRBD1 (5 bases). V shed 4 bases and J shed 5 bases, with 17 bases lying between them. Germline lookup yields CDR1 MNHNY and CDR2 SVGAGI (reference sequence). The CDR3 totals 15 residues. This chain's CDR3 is CASSLSLGKGYGYTF. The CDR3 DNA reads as TGTGCCAGCAGTTTGAGTTTAGGCAAGGGGTATGGCTACACCTTC.

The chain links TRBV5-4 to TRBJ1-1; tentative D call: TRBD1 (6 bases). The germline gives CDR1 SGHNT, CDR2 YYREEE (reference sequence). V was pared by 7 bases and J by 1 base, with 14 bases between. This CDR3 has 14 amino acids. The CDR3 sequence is CASLPRGANTEAFF. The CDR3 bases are TGTGCCAGCCTGCCCCGGGGGGCGAACACTGAAGCTTTCTTT.

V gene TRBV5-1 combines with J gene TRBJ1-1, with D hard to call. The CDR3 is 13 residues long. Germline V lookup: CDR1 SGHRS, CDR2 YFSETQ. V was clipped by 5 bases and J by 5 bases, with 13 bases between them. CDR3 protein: CASRERGSTEAFF. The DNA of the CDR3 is TGCGCCAGCAGGGAGAGAGGGAGTACTGAAGCTTTCTTT.

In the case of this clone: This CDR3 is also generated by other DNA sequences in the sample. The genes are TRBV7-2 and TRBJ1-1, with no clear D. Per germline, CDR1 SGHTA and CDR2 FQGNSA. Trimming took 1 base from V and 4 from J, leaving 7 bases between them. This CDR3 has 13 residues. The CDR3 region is CASSLGQVTEAFF. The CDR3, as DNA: TGTGCCAGCAGCTTAGGTCAGGTCACTGAAGCTTTCTTT.

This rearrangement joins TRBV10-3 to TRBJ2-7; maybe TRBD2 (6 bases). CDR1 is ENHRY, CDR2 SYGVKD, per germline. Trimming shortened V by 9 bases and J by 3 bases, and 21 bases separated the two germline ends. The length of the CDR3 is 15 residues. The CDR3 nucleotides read TGTGCCATACGTCTCGGCGCGGGACCAGGCTACGAGCAGTACTTC. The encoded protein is CAIRLGAGPGYEQYF.

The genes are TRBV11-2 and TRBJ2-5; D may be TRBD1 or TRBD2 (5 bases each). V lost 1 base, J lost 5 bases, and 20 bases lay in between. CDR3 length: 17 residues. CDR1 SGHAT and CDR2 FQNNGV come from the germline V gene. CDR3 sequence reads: CASSLVLFGGDGETQYF. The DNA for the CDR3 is TGTGCCAGCAGCTTAGTATTATTTGGGGGAGACGGGGAGACCCAGTACTTC.

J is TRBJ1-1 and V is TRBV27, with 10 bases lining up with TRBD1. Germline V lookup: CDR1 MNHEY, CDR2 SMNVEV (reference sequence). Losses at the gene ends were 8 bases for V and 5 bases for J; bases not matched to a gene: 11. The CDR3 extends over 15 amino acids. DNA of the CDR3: TGTGCCAGCCTATGGACAGGGGGATGGGGGACTGAAGCTTTCTTT. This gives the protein CASLWTGGWGTEAFF.

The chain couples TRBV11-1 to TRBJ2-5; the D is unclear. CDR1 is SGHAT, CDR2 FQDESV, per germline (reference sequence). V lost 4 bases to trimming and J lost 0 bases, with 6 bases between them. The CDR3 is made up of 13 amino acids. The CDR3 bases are TGTGCCAGCAGCTCGGGCTACCAAGAGACCCAGTACTTC. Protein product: CASSSGYQETQYF.

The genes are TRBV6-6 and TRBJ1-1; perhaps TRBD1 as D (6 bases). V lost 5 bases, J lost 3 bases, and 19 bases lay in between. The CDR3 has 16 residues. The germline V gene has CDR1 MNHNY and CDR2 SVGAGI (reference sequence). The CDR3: CASSPGNGGPDTEAFF. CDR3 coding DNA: TGTGCCAGCAGTCCCGGTAATGGGGGCCCGGACACTGAAGCTTTCTTT.

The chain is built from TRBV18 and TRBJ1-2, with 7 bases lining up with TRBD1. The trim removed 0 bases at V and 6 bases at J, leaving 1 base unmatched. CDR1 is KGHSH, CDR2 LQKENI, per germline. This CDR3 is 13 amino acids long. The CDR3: CASSPPGTDGYTF. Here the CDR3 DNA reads TGTGCCAGCTCACCACCTGGGACAGATGGCTACACCTTC. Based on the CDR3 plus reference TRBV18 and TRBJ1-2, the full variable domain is NAGVMQNPRHLVRRRGQEARLRCSPMKGHSHVYWYRQLPEEGLKFMVYLQKENIIDESGMPKERFSAEFPKEGPSILRIQQVVRGDSAAYFCASSPPGTDGYTFGSGTRLTVV.

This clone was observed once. CDR3 sequence: CASRSAGGNTIYF. The CDR3 nucleotides read TGTGCCAGCAGGTCCGCTGGGGGCAACACCATATATTTT. The chain carries TRBV27 and TRBJ1-3; the D gene is possibly TRBD1 (6 bases). V was clipped by 6 bases and J by 7 bases, with 13 bases between them. Germline assignment: CDR1 MNHEY and CDR2 SMNVEV (reference sequence). The CDR3 has 13 amino acids.

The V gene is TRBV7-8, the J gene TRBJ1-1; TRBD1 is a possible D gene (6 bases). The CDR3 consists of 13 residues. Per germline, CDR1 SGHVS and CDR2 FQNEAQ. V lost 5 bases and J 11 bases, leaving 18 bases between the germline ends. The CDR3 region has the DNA TGTGCCAGCAGCCTCGGGTCCTCTAGGGGGGCTTTCTTT. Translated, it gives CASSLGSSRGAFF.

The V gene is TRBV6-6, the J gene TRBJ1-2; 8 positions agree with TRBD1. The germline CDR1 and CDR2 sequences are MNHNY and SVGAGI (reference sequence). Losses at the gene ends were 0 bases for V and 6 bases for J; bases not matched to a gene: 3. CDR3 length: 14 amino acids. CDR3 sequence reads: CASSYSQGVDGYTF. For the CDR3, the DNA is TGTGCCAGCAGTTACTCACAGGGGGTAGATGGCTACACCTTC.

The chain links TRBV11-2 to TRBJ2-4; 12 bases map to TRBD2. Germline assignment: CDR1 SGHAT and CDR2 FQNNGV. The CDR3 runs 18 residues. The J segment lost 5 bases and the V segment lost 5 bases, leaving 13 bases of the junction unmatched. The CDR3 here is CASSTRTSGMGSENIQYF. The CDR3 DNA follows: TGTGCCAGCAGCACCAGGACTAGCGGGATGGGGTCCGAAAACATTCAGTACTTC.

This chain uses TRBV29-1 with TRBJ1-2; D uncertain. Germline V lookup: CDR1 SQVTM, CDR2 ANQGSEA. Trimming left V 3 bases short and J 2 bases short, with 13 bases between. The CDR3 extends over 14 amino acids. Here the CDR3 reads CSVDAAPGNYGYTF. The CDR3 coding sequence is TGCAGCGTTGACGCGGCCCCGGGGAACTATGGCTACACCTTC.

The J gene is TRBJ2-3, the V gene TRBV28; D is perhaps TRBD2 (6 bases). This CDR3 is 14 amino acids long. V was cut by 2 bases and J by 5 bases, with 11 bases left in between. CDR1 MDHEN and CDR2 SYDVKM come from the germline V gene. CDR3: CASSLNGRGDTQYF. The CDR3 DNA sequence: TGTGCCAGCAGTTTAAACGGGAGAGGAGATACGCAGTATTTT.

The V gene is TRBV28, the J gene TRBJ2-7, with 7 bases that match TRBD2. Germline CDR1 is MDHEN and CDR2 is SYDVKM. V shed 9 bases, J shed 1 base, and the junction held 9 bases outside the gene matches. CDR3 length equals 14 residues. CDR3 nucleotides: TGTGCCAGTGAAGGTAGCGGGTATTCCTACGAGCAGTACTTC. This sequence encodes CASEGSGYSYEQYF.

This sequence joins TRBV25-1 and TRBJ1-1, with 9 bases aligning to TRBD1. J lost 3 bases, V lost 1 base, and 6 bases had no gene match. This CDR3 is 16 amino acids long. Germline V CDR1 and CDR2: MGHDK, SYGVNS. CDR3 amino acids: CASSEWRTGVHTEAFF. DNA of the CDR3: TGTGCCAGCAGTGAATGGAGGACAGGGGTGCACACTGAAGCTTTCTTT.

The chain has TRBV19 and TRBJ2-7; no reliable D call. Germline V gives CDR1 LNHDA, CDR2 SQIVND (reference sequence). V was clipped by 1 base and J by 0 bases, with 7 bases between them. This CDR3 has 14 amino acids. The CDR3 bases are TGTGCCAGTAGTATAGTTGGGAACTCCTACGAGCAGTACTTC. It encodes CASSIVGNSYEQYF.

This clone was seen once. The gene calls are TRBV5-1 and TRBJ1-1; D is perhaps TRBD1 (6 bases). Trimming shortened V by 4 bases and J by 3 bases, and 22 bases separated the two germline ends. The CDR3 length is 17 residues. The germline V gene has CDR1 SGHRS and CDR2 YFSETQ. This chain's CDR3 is CASSPGPYREGDTEAFF. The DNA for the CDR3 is TGCGCCAGCAGCCCCGGGCCCTACAGGGAGGGGGACACTGAAGCTTTCTTT.

CDR3 sequence (DNA): TGCGCCAGCAGCCAGTGGGCAGGGACAGGGAATGAAAAACTGTTTTTT. Protein: CASSQWAGTGNEKLFF. V usage is TRBV4-1 and J usage is TRBJ1-4; TRBD1 aligns across 9 bases. Germline CDR1 reads MGHRA; CDR2 reads YSYEKL. This CDR3 comprises 16 residues. The J segment lost 5 bases and the V segment lost 3 bases, leaving 7 bases of the junction unmatched.

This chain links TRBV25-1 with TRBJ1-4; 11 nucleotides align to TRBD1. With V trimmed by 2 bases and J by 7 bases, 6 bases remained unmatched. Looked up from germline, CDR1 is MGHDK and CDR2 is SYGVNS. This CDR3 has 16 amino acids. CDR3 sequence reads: CASSEQGTGGSEKLFF. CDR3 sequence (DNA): TGTGCCAGCAGTGAACAAGGGACAGGGGGGAGTGAAAAACTGTTTTTT.